The clone carrying this T cell receptor beta chain was observed at least ten times. Its antigen is unknown. This specimen belongs to a study of T cells in Graves' hyperthyroidism and ophthalmopathy. Study-wide points: A model built on 13 V-J features separated ophthalmopathy from stable hyperthyroidism. Most clonotypes expanded in the thyroid (above 0.001) were also present in blood.

Individuals with ophthalmopathy presented a Clinical Activity Score of at least 3, a NOSPECS grade of at least 4 and a duration under 3 months. Diagnoses rested on clinical symptoms, serum thyroxine and TRAb, thyroid ultrasound and orbital computed tomography. V was shortened by 1 base and J by 9 bases, with 16 bases between the two germline ends. The CDR3 has 15 residues. CDR1 and CDR2 from the germline V gene are SNHLY and FYNNEI. The CDR3 regions of TCR beta were amplified from RNA transcripts. HTBI primers drove first-round RT-PCR of the TCR CDR3. TCRdb reanalysed the multiplex PCR reads using MiXCR and keeps one entry per CDR3 protein. The data contain fewer than 350,000 distinct CDR3 sequences, roughly 18% of them singletons.

The clonotype was recovered from a woman between 40 and 55 years old with Graves' ophthalmopathy. The chain links TRBV2 to TRBJ1-5; D is possibly TRBD1 (6 bases). Specimen: blood. CDR3 sequence: CASSEEGGPQWPQHF. Here the CDR3 DNA reads TGTGCCAGCAGTGAAGAGGGGGGGCCGCAATGGCCCCAGCATTTT.